The next 10 T cell receptor beta chains were all read from a single sample in a study of a mutant IDH1 vaccine in newly diagnosed glioma. Assay: immunoSEQ multiplex PCR; the TCRdb copy retains only in-frame clones and omits some. The table records some 50,000 clones, about 81% of them present only once. Described time point: week 47, end of study. Each dose of the vaccine consisted of 300 ug of mutant IDH1 20-mer peptide, with topical imiquimod. For these TCRs, the target antigens are not known. Sample: PBMCs, taken from a glioma patient whose treatment included an IDH1 peptide vaccine. The source is a woman aged 25 to 39 with glioma. Some clones in this sample may be carry-over from other donors' samples.

In DNA, the CDR3 is TGTGCCAGCTCACCACGCCCCGTGAATGAAAAACTGTTTTTT. This encodes CASSPRPVNEKLFF. The chain couples TRBV18 to TRBJ1-4, with D unclear. This CDR3 has 14 amino acids. CDR1 is KGHSH, CDR2 LQKENI, per germline. The V end was cut by 1 base, the J end by 5 bases, with 8 bases between.

The chain links TRBV4-1 to TRBJ2-3; D gene uncertain. V was trimmed by 1 base and J by 6 bases, leaving 11 bases between them. CDR1 is MGHRA, CDR2 YSYEKL, per germline. The CDR3 has 14 amino acids. For the CDR3, the DNA is TGCGCCAGCAGCCAAGTGACTTTTTTGGATACGCAGTATTTT. Amino acid sequence: CASSQVTFLDTQYF.

The chain uses TRBV5-1 and TRBJ2-7; D may correspond to TRBD1 or TRBD2 (5 bases each). Germline V lookup: CDR1 SGHRS, CDR2 YFSETQ. The ends were cut back, 4 bases at V and 4 bases at J, with 15 bases in the middle. This CDR3 contains 14 residues. In DNA, the CDR3 is TGCGCCAGCAGCCCCTGGGTAGGGGAGTACGAGCAGTACTTC. Protein sequence: CASSPWVGEYEQYF.

CDR3 amino acids: CASSDFYEQYF. As DNA, the CDR3 is TGTGCCAGCAGTGATTTCTACGAGCAGTACTTC. V usage is TRBV6-1 and J usage is TRBJ2-7; D remains ambiguous. The CDR3 spans 11 residues. V gave up 3 bases and J gave up 3 bases, with 3 bases separating them. Per the germline V gene, CDR1 is MNHNS and CDR2 is SASEGT.

This rearrangement joins TRBV7-8 to TRBJ1-2; 9 bases fit TRBD1. The CDR3 runs 15 residues. Germline loops: CDR1 SGHVS, CDR2 FQNEAQ. With 5 bases clipped from V and 8 bases from J, the junction kept 12 bases outside the gene matches. Here the CDR3 reads CASSQRDRVREGYTF. The CDR3 coding sequence is TGTGCCAGCAGCCAGCGGGACAGGGTGAGAGAGGGCTACACCTTC.

This chain links TRBV7-9 with TRBJ2-6, with a weak D call TRBD1 (5 bases). CDR1 is SEHNR and CDR2 is FQNEAQ in the germline V gene (reference sequence). V lost 2 bases, J lost 2 bases, and 10 bases lay in between. The CDR3 is made up of 16 amino acids. The CDR3 loop reads CASSLPGPPGANVLTF. The CDR3 DNA reads as TGTGCCAGCAGCTTACCAGGGCCCCCTGGGGCCAACGTCCTGACTTTC.

The chain joins TRBV29-1 to TRBJ1-5, with a possible D match to TRBD1 (5 bases). Per the germline V gene, CDR1 is SQVTM and CDR2 is ANQGSEA. The CDR3 has 12 residues. Trimming took 6 bases from V and 4 from J, leaving 10 bases between them. As DNA, the CDR3 is TGCAGCGTGGGGGACGGAAATCAGCCCCAGCATTTT. It translates to CSVGDGNQPQHF.

The chain links TRBV7-2 to TRBJ1-2, with D possibly matching TRBD1 (6 bases). The CDR3 runs 17 residues. The germline V gene has CDR1 SGHTA and CDR2 FQGNSA. V was pared by 1 base and J by 2 bases, with 17 bases between. The CDR3 region has the DNA TGTGCCAGCAGCTTAGGCGGGGCGGGGACACTCAACTATGGCTACACCTTC. Translating it yields CASSLGGAGTLNYGYTF.

This chain uses TRBV6-5 with TRBJ1-1; D uncertain. This CDR3 has 12 residues. V was cut by 4 bases and J by 5 bases, with 8 bases left in between. Germline V gene lookup returns CDR1 MNHEY and CDR2 SVGAGI. The CDR3 here is CASSSPQTEAFF. In nucleotides, the CDR3 is TGTGCCAGCAGTTCCCCCCAAACTGAAGCTTTCTTT.

This rearrangement joins TRBV9 to TRBJ2-7; D might be TRBD2 (6 bases). Germline V CDR1 and CDR2: SGDLS, YYNGEE. Trimming pared 4 bases from V and 7 bases from J, leaving 9 bases between. The CDR3 is 11 amino acids. The CDR3 spells CASSKGREQYF. CDR3 coding DNA: TGTGCCAGCAGCAAGGGGAGGGAGCAGTACTTC.